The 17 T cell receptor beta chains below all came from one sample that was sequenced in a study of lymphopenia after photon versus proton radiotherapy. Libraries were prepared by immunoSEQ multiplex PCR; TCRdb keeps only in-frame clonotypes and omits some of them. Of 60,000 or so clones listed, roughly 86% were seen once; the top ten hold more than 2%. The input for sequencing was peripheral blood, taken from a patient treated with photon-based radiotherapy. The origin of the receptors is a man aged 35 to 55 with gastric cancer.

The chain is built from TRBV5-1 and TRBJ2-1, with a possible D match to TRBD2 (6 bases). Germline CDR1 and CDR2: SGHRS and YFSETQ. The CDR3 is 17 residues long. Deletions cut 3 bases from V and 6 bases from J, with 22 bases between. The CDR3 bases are TGCGCCAGCAGCTCGGACTCGGACTATCGCCTTCGCAATGAGCAGTTCTTC. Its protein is CASSSDSDYRLRNEQFF.

The CDR3 coding sequence is TGTGCCAGCTCGGACAGGGGGCGGATAAGCACCATATATTTT. The encoded protein is CASSDRGRISTIYF. V and J are TRBV19 and TRBJ1-3; 11 bases match TRBD1. The germline CDR1 and CDR2 sequences are LNHDA and SQIVND (reference sequence). V lost 9 bases to trimming and J lost 9 bases; unmatched junction nucleotides: 10. The CDR3 spans 14 residues.

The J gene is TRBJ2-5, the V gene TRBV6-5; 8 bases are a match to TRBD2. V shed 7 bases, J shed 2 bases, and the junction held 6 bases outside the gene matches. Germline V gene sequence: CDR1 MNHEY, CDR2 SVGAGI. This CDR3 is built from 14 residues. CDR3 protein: CASNTREGQETQYF. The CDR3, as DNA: TGTGCCAGCAATACTCGGGAGGGTCAAGAGACCCAGTACTTC.

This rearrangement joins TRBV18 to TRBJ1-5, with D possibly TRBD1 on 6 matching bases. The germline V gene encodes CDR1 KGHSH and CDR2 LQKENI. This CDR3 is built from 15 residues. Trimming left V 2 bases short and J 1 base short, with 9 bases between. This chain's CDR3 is CASSPGGQSNQPQHF. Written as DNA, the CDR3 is TGTGCCAGCTCACCAGGGGGACAAAGCAATCAGCCCCAGCATTTT.

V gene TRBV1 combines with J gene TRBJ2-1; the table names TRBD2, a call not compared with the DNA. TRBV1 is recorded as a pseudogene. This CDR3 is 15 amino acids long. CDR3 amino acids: CTSSLNRLADNEQFF. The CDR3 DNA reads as TGCACCAGCAGCCTGAACAGGCTAGCGGACAATGAGCAGTTCTTC.

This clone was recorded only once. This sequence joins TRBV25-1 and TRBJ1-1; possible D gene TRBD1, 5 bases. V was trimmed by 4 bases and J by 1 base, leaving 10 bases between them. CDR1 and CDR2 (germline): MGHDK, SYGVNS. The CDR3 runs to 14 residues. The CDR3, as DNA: TGTGCCAGCAGTGCGGCAGGGTCGAACACTGAAGCTTTCTTT. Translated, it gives CASSAAGSNTEAFF.

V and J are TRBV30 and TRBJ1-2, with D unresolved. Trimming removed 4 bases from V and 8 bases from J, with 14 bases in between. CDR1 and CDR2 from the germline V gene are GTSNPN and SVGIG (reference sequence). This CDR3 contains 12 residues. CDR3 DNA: TGTGCCTGGAAGCACGAAAGAGGGGGCTACACCTTC. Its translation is CAWKHERGGYTF.

The CDR3 region is CASGLSGGDTQYF. CDR3 DNA sequence: TGTGCCAGCGGGCTCTCAGGGGGGGATACGCAGTATTTT. The V and J genes are TRBV5-4 and TRBJ2-3; D possibly corresponds to TRBD1 (7 bases). V was cut by 7 bases and J by 6 bases, with 15 bases left in between. The CDR3 runs to 13 residues. Germline V gene data show CDR1 as SGHNT and CDR2 as YYREEE (reference sequence).

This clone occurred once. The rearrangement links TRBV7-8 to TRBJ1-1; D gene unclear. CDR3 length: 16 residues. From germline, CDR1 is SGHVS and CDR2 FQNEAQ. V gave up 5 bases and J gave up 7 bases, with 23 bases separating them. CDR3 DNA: TGTGCCAGCAGCCCCACGCGGGCAGGTGCTATGAGTGAAGCTTTCTTT. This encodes CASSPTRAGAMSEAFF.

The CDR3 nucleotides are TGCGCCAGCAGTCAATTGTACGGGAGCTCCTACAATGAGCAGTTCTTC. As protein: CASSQLYGSSYNEQFF. The gene calls are TRBV23-1 and TRBJ2-1, with D perhaps TRBD2 (6 bases). TRBV23-1 is flagged as an ORF with uncertain function. CDR3 length: 16 residues. Trimming took 1 base from V and 0 from J, leaving 10 bases between them.

CDR3 coding DNA: TGTGCCAGCAACAAACGAGGGGACACTGAAGCTTTCTTT. Protein product: CASNKRGDTEAFF. The chain uses TRBV7-2 and TRBJ1-1; D perhaps matches TRBD1 (5 bases). The CDR3 runs to 13 residues. Germline V gene data show CDR1 as SGHTA and CDR2 as FQGNSA. The V and J ends lost 7 bases and 3 bases respectively, with 12 bases between them.

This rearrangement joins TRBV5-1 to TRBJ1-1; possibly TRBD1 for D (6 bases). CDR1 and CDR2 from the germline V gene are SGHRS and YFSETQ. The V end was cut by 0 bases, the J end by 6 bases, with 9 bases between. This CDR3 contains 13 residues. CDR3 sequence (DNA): TGCGCCAGCAGCTTGGACAGGGCCGCTGAAGCTTTCTTT. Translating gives CASSLDRAAEAFF.

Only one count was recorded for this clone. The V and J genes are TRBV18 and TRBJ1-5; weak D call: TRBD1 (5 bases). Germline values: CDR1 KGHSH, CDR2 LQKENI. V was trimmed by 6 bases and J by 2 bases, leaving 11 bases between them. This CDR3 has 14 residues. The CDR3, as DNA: TGTGCCAGCTCGCAGGGTCTGGGCAATCAGCCCCAGCATTTT. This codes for CASSQGLGNQPQHF.

CDR3 sequence (DNA): TGTGCCAGTAGGGCCCGGGGCGCGGACACTGAAGCTTTCTTT. It specifies CASRARGADTEAFF. This chain connects TRBV19 to TRBJ1-1, with TRBD1 as a possible D gene (5 bases). The CDR3 loop spans 14 amino acids. The V gene lost 6 bases and the J gene lost 3 bases, with 14 bases spanning the gap. The germline gives CDR1 LNHDA, CDR2 SQIVND (reference sequence).

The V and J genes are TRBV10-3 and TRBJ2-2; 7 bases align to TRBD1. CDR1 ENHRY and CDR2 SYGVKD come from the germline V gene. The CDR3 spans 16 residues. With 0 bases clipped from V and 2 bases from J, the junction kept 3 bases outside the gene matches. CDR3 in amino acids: CAISESRQGNTGELFF. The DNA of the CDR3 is TGTGCCATCAGTGAGTCGAGACAGGGTAACACCGGGGAGCTGTTTTTT.

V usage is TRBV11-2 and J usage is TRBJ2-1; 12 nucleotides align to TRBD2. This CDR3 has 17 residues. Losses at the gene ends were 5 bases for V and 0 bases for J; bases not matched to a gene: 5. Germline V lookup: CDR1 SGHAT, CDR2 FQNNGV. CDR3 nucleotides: TGTGCCAGCAGCCGGACTAGCGGGGTGAGCTCCTACAATGAGCAGTTCTTC. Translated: CASSRTSGVSSYNEQFF.

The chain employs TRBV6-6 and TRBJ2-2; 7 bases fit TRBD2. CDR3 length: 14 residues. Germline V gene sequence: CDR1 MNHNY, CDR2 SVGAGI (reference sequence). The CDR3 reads CVASWGGNTGELFF. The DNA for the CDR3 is TGTGTCGCATCATGGGGGGGAAACACCGGGGAGCTGTTTTTT.